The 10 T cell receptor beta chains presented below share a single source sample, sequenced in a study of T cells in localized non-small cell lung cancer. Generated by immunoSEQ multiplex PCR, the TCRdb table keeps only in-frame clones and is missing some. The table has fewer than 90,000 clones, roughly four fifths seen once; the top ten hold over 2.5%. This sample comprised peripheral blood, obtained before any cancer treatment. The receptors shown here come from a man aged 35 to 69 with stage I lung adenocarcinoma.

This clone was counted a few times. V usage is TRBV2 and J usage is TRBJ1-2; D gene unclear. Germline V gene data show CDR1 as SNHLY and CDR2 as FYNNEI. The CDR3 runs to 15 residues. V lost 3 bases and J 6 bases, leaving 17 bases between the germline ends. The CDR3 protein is CASSDHGGRKDGYTF. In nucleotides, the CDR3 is TGTGCCAGCAGTGATCATGGCGGTAGGAAGGATGGCTACACCTTC.

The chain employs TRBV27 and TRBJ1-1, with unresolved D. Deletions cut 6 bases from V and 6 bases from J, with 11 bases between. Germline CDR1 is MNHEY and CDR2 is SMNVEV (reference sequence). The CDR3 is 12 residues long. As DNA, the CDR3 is TGTGCCAGCAGCCCGTTGACCCCTGAAGCTTTCTTT. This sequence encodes CASSPLTPEAFF.

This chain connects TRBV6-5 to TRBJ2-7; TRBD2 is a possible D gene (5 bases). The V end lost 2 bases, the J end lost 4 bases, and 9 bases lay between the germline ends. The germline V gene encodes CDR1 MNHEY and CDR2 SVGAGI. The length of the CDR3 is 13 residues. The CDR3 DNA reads TGTGCCAGCAGTTACGAGAGGAGGTACGAGCAGTACTTC. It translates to CASSYERRYEQYF.

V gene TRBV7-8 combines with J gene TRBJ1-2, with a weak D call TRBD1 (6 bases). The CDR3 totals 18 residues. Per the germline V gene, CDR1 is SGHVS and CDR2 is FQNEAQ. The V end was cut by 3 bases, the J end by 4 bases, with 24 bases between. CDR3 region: CASSLELRGGGEAYGYTF. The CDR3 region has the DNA TGTGCCAGCAGCTTGGAGCTGCGTGGGGGGGGCGAGGCCTATGGCTACACCTTC.

The CDR3 reads CASSLDHDYQETQYF. The CDR3 nucleotides read TGTGCCAGCAGCTTAGACCATGACTACCAAGAGACCCAGTACTTC. V is TRBV7-2 and J is TRBJ2-5; D gene ambiguous. The germline gives CDR1 SGHTA, CDR2 FQGNSA. V lost 1 base, J lost 0 bases, and 9 bases lay in between. The length of the CDR3 is 15 residues.

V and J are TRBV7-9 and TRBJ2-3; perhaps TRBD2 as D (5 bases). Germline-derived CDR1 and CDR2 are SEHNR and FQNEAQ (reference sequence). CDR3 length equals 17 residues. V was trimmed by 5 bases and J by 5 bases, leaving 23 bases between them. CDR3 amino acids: CASSNGLAVQLVDTQYF. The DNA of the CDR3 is TGTGCCAGCAGCAATGGACTGGCCGTCCAACTCGTAGATACGCAGTATTTT.

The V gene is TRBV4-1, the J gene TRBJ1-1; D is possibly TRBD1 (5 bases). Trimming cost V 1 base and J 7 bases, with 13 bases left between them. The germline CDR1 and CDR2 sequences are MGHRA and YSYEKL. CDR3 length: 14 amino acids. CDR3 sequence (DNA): TGCGCCAGCAGCCAAGGGGACGGGACGGATGAAGCTTTCTTT. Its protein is CASSQGDGTDEAFF.

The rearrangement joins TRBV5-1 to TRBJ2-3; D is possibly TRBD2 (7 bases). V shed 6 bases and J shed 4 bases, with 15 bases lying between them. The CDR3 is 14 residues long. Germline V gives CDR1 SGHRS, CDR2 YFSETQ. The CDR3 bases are TGCGCCAGCATGGTGACGGGGGGCTCAGATACGCAGTATTTT. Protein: CASMVTGGSDTQYF.

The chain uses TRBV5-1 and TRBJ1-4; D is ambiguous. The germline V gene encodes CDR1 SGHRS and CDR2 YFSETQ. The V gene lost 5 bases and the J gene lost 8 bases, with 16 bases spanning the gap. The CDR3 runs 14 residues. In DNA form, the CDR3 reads TGCGCCAGCAGGATCCTGGGTGGCGAGGAAAAACTGTTTTTT. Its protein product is CASRILGGEEKLFF. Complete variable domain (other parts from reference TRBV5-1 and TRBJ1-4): KAGVTQTPRYLIKTRGQQVTLSCSPISGHRSVSWYQQTPGQGLQFLFEYFSETQRNKGNFPGRFSGRQFSNSRSEMNVSTLELGDSALYLCASRILGGEEKLFFGSGTQLSVL.

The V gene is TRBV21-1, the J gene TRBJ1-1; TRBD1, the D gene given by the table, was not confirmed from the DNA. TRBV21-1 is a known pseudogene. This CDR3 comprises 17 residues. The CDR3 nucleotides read TGTGCCAGCAGCAACTCGGACAGGGGGCTACCGGGCACTGAAGCTTTCTTT. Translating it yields CASSNSDRGLPGTEAFF.